A single sample is the source of the 19 T cell receptor beta chains below, sequenced in a study of shared clonotypes between healthy human individuals. The table came from immunoSEQ multiplex PCR; TCRdb's copy has only in-frame clones and leaves some out. The sample lists approximately 320,000 clones; roughly 84% were seen once. Sequenced sample: memory CD8+ T cells sorted from blood. As for subset: CD45RO+ cells pooled with CCR7-negative TemRA cells. Source of these receptors: a young man in good health.

This chain links TRBV19 with TRBJ2-1, with a weak D call TRBD2 (6 bases). Germline values: CDR1 LNHDA, CDR2 SQIVND (reference sequence). The V end lost 7 bases, the J end lost 5 bases, and 12 bases lay between the germline ends. This CDR3 region has 13 residues. The CDR3 DNA sequence: TGTGCCAGTAACAGCGGGCCGCACAATGAGCAGTTCTTC. It translates to CASNSGPHNEQFF.

This sequence joins TRBV4-3 and TRBJ2-5, with D perhaps matching TRBD1 (5 bases). Trimming cost V 0 bases and J 5 bases, with 13 bases left between them. The CDR3 is made up of 15 amino acids. Looked up from germline, CDR1 is LGHNA and CDR2 is YSLEER. CDR3 residues: CASSQDMTEAETQYF. Here the CDR3 DNA reads TGCGCCAGCAGCCAAGATATGACAGAGGCGGAGACCCAGTACTTC.

V and J are TRBV19 and TRBJ2-1; D not resolved. CDR3 size: 14 residues. Germline loops: CDR1 LNHDA, CDR2 SQIVND (reference sequence). V was pared by 0 bases and J by 4 bases, with 7 bases between. The CDR3 loop is CASSIDLEYNEQFF. CDR3 DNA: TGTGCCAGTAGTATAGATTTAGAGTACAATGAGCAGTTCTTC.

The chain recombines TRBV7-9 with TRBJ1-6; the D gene is possibly TRBD1 (6 bases). Germline loops: CDR1 SEHNR, CDR2 FQNEAQ (reference sequence). Trimming removed 4 bases from V and 2 bases from J, with 12 bases in between. CDR3 length: 16 residues. CDR3 in amino acids: CASSSSDRTYNSPLHF. The CDR3 DNA sequence: TGTGCCAGCAGCTCTTCGGACAGAACCTATAATTCACCCCTCCACTTT.

CDR3 coding DNA: TGTGCCAGCAGCCCCCCCGGGACTAGCGGGGCGGAGCAGTACTTC. This encodes CASSPPGTSGAEQYF. V usage is TRBV7-9 and J usage is TRBJ2-7; 13 bases are shared with TRBD2. This CDR3 comprises 15 residues. V shed 5 bases and J 7 bases; nucleotides not matched to a gene: 8. Germline CDR1 and CDR2: SEHNR and FQNEAQ (reference sequence).

V is TRBV28 and J is TRBJ2-1, with TRBD2 as a possible D gene (5 bases). The CDR3 sequence is 12 residues long. Trimming left V 5 bases short and J 10 bases short, with 12 bases between. Germline V lookup: CDR1 MDHEN, CDR2 SYDVKM. The CDR3 region has the DNA TGTGCCAGCAGTCATCTAGCTATGGAGCAGTTCTTC. Its protein product is CASSHLAMEQFF.

This clone came up a few times. The J gene is TRBJ1-1, the V gene TRBV30; TRBD1 might be the D (5 bases). Deletions cut 0 bases from V and 2 bases from J, with 7 bases between. CDR1 is GTSNPN and CDR2 is SVGIG in the germline V gene (reference sequence). The CDR3 consists of 13 residues. The chain's CDR3 is CAWSVWDNTEAFF. As DNA, the CDR3 is TGTGCCTGGAGTGTATGGGACAACACTGAAGCTTTCTTT.

The genes are TRBV28 and TRBJ2-5; D uncertain. Germline CDR1 and CDR2: MDHEN and SYDVKM. The CDR3 has 11 amino acids. V lost 5 bases and J 5 bases, leaving 6 bases between the germline ends. CDR3: CASSPRETQYF. The CDR3 nucleotides read TGTGCCAGCAGTCCCCGGGAGACCCAGTACTTC.

The chain employs TRBV9 and TRBJ1-4, with TRBD1 as a possible D gene (5 bases). Germline V lookup: CDR1 SGDLS, CDR2 YYNGEE. CDR3 size: 15 residues. The V gene lost 1 base and the J gene lost 5 bases, with 12 bases spanning the gap. The CDR3 nucleotides read TGTGCCAGCAGCGTAATCAAGGGGCGCAATGAAAAACTGTTTTTT. As protein: CASSVIKGRNEKLFF.

The genes are TRBV6-4 and TRBJ2-1; 8 bases are a match to TRBD2. Losses at the gene ends were 5 bases for V and 8 bases for J; bases not matched to a gene: 11. CDR3 length: 15 residues. Germline CDR1 is MRHNA and CDR2 is SNTAGT. CDR3: CASSRTSTAGDEQFF. CDR3 in DNA: TGTGCCAGCAGTAGGACTAGCACGGCCGGGGATGAGCAGTTCTTC.

This chain joins TRBV30 and TRBJ1-5; D possibly corresponds to TRBD1 (6 bases). V shed 5 bases and J shed 2 bases, with 22 bases lying between them. This CDR3 contains 17 residues. CDR1 is GTSNPN and CDR2 is SVGIG in the germline V gene (reference sequence). CDR3 loop: CAWGPGHYIQGNQPQHF. CDR3 DNA: TGTGCCTGGGGGCCGGGACACTATATCCAGGGCAATCAGCCCCAGCATTTT.

J is TRBJ2-7 and V is TRBV29-1; D remains ambiguous. This CDR3 is 13 amino acids long. The V gene lost 0 bases and the J gene lost 1 base, with 7 bases spanning the gap. Germline values: CDR1 SQVTM, CDR2 ANQGSEA. CDR3 protein: CSVEDQVSYEQYF. Written as DNA, the CDR3 is TGCAGCGTTGAAGATCAGGTTTCCTACGAGCAGTACTTC.

The rearrangement links TRBV11-2 to TRBJ2-5; tentative D call: TRBD1 (5 bases). From germline, CDR1 is SGHAT and CDR2 FQNNGV. V was trimmed by 5 bases and J by 2 bases, leaving 21 bases between them. The CDR3 consists of 17 residues. The CDR3 sequence: CASSPIVVLRGQETQYF. The CDR3, as DNA: TGTGCCAGCAGCCCAATCGTAGTACTAAGGGGACAAGAGACCCAGTACTTC.

This chain joins TRBV4-3 and TRBJ2-7; 7 bases are a match to TRBD1. Germline lookup yields CDR1 LGHNA and CDR2 YSLEER. CDR3 size: 15 residues. The V segment lost 1 base and the J segment 4 bases; nucleotides outside the gene matches: 7. The CDR3 bases are TGCGCCAGCAGCCAAGCGGATTCAGGGGGTTACGAGCAGTACTTC. Translated: CASSQADSGGYEQYF.

This rearrangement joins TRBV29-1 to TRBJ2-3, with D perhaps matching TRBD2 (5 bases). V was trimmed by 7 bases and J by 6 bases, leaving 26 bases between them. This CDR3 contains 16 residues. CDR1 SQVTM and CDR2 ANQGSEA come from the germline V gene. In DNA form, the CDR3 reads TGCAGCGCTTCTCCGGGGAAGGCTCCCGGAGCGGATACGCAGTATTTT. Protein sequence: CSASPGKAPGADTQYF.

The V call is TRBV9, the J call TRBJ2-2; maybe TRBD1 (6 bases). From germline, CDR1 is SGDLS and CDR2 YYNGEE. Trimming shortened V by 0 bases and J by 1 base, and 10 bases separated the two germline ends. This CDR3 has 16 residues. The CDR3, as DNA: TGTGCCAGCAGCGTAGAGGGCAGGGGGAACACCGGGGAGCTGTTTTTT. Its translation is CASSVEGRGNTGELFF.

This chain links TRBV10-3 with TRBJ1-3; D possibly corresponds to TRBD1 (6 bases). Germline V lookup: CDR1 ENHRY, CDR2 SYGVKD. The CDR3 is 15 amino acids. Between the trimmed V and J ends, which lost 4 bases and 2 bases, there was a span of 12 bases. CDR3 coding DNA: TGTGCCATCAGTGGAGCAGCAGGGGCTGGAAACACCATATATTTT. Translated, it gives CAISGAAGAGNTIYF.

This clone occurred a few times. The gene calls are TRBV2 and TRBJ2-6; the D gene is possibly TRBD1 (5 bases). The CDR3 length is 16 residues. Germline-derived CDR1 and CDR2 are SNHLY and FYNNEI. Trimming left V 4 bases short and J 0 bases short, with 10 bases between. The CDR3 region has the DNA TGTGCCAGCAGTGTCGACAGATCCTCTGGGGCCAACGTCCTGACTTTC. It is translated as CASSVDRSSGANVLTF.

The rearrangement links TRBV27 to TRBJ2-7; D may be TRBD1 (5 bases). V lost 6 bases to trimming and J lost 6 bases, with 15 bases between them. The CDR3 is 13 amino acids. Germline V gene sequence: CDR1 MNHEY, CDR2 SMNVEV (reference sequence). The CDR3 bases are TGTGCCAGCAGCCTGGGGCCGCCGAGCGAGCAGTACTTC. It specifies CASSLGPPSEQYF.